A single sample gave rise to the 26 T cell receptor beta chains below, sequenced in a study of cytotoxic CD8 clonotypes in ibrutinib-treated CLL. The assay was immunoSEQ multiplex PCR, and TCRdb's table has in-frame clones only and misses some. The data show more than 110,000 clones, with about 84% seen just once and around 7.6% held by the top ten. Sample: PBMCs, taken after 36 months of ibrutinib treatment. These receptors all stem from a human donor with chronic lymphocytic leukemia.

The genes are TRBV7-9 and TRBJ2-7, with D hard to call. Germline loops: CDR1 SEHNR, CDR2 FQNEAQ (reference sequence). Trimming took off 3 bases at V and 0 bases at J, with 9 bases between the two ends. This CDR3 has 14 amino acids. CDR3 region: CASSLSTASYEQYF. DNA for the CDR3: TGTGCCAGCAGCTTGAGTACCGCCTCCTACGAGCAGTACTTC.

Only one count was recorded for this clone. The chain couples TRBV9 to TRBJ1-1, with D hard to call. CDR1 SGDLS and CDR2 YYNGEE come from the germline V gene. This CDR3 region has 14 residues. V lost 1 base and J lost 0, with 7 bases in between. The CDR3 coding sequence is TGTGCCAGCAGCGTATCAGCCTTGAACACTGAAGCTTTCTTT. Translation gives CASSVSALNTEAFF.

The gene calls are TRBV4-1 and TRBJ2-7; 8 bases align to TRBD2. The CDR3 has 15 residues. The germline CDR1 and CDR2 sequences are MGHRA and YSYEKL. The junction had 6 bases not matched to a gene; V was cut back by 5 bases and J by 0 bases. CDR3 in DNA: TGCGCCAGCAGCTCTCCGGGACTAGGCTCCTACGAGCAGTACTTC. This sequence encodes CASSSPGLGSYEQYF.

This clone was counted once. The chain recombines TRBV7-9 with TRBJ1-5, with 7 positions matching TRBD1. This CDR3 region has 13 residues. Germline lookup yields CDR1 SEHNR and CDR2 FQNEAQ (reference sequence). V trimming: 1 base; J trimming: 7 bases; junction bases outside the gene matches: 1. CDR3 loop: CASSLVGGQPQHF. The CDR3 DNA sequence: TGTGCCAGCAGCTTAGTAGGGGGCCAGCCCCAGCATTTT.

This clone was seen just once. This chain connects TRBV5-1 to TRBJ2-7; tentative D call: TRBD1 (6 bases). Germline V gene lookup returns CDR1 SGHRS and CDR2 YFSETQ. The length of the CDR3 is 14 residues. V was pared by 4 bases and J by 2 bases, with 13 bases between. Here the CDR3 reads CASSARQVAYEQYF. The CDR3 coding sequence is TGCGCCAGCAGCGCCAGACAGGTCGCCTACGAGCAGTACTTC. Combining the CDR3 with reference TRBV5-1 and TRBJ2-7 gives the whole variable domain KAGVTQTPRYLIKTRGQQVTLSCSPISGHRSVSWYQQTPGQGLQFLFEYFSETQRNKGNFPGRFSGRQFSNSRSEMNVSTLELGDSALYLCASSARQVAYEQYFGPGTRLTVT.

This clone turned up a few times. V and J are TRBV15 and TRBJ1-6; D gene ambiguous. From germline, CDR1 is LNHNV and CDR2 YYDKDF (reference sequence). Trimming stripped 1 base from V and 13 bases from J, with 17 bases between. The CDR3 totals 15 residues. The CDR3 coding sequence is TGTGCCACCAGCAGAGTTAACCTCGAAAACGCGCCCCTCCACTTT. Translation gives CATSRVNLENAPLHF.

The chain links TRBV10-1 to TRBJ1-2; TRBD1 matches 9 bases. This CDR3 has 16 residues. The V gene's germline CDR1 is WNHNN and CDR2 SYGVQD (reference sequence). V dropped 3 bases and J dropped 4; count of bases not matched to a gene: 9. The chain's CDR3 is CASSDHTGGPGYGYTF. The CDR3 region has the DNA TGCGCCAGCAGTGACCACACAGGGGGCCCAGGCTATGGCTACACCTTC.

V is TRBV30 and J is TRBJ1-2; 8 bases agree with TRBD1. The CDR3 contains 12 residues. The ends lost 4 bases at V and 3 bases at J; junction bases unmatched: 1. CDR1 and CDR2 from the germline V gene are GTSNPN and SVGIG (reference sequence). The CDR3, as DNA: TGTGCCTGGATGACAGGGGACTATGGCTACACCTTC. It is translated as CAWMTGDYGYTF. The full variable domain, in which reference TRBV30 and TRBJ1-2 provide the parts outside the CDR3, is SQTIHQWPATLVQPVGSPLSLECTVEGTSNPNLYWYRQAAGRGLQLLFYSVGIGQISSEVPQNLSASRPQDRQFILSSKKLLLSDSGFYLCAWMTGDYGYTFGSGTRLTVV.

The rearrangement joins TRBV30 to TRBJ1-5, with TRBD1 matching over 9 bases. Trimming at V came to 1 base and at J to 6 bases, leaving 4 bases not matched to a gene. The CDR3 length is 14 residues. The germline V gene has CDR1 GTSNPN and CDR2 SVGIG (reference sequence). The CDR3 is CAWSEGQGGQPQHF. DNA of the CDR3: TGTGCCTGGAGTGAGGGACAGGGCGGTCAGCCCCAGCATTTT.

The chain couples TRBV30 to TRBJ1-5, with a tentative D call TRBD1 (5 bases). Trimming took 7 bases from V and 1 from J, leaving 11 bases between them. CDR1 and CDR2 (germline): GTSNPN, SVGIG (reference sequence). The CDR3 sequence is 13 residues long. The CDR3, as DNA: TGTGCCTTTGATCGGGGGAGCAATCAGCCCCAGCATTTT. Its protein is CAFDRGSNQPQHF.

The rearrangement links TRBV28 to TRBJ2-1, with 7 bases matching TRBD1. This CDR3 region has 14 residues. V was clipped by 10 bases and J by 3 bases; unmatched bases: 9. Germline loops: CDR1 MDHEN, CDR2 SYDVKM. The CDR3: CATSPGTVYNEQFF. The CDR3 DNA reads TGTGCCACCTCCCCCGGGACAGTCTACAATGAGCAGTTCTTC.

The V gene is TRBV4-1, the J gene TRBJ1-6; 8 bases map to TRBD1. The CDR3 covers 21 residues. Germline V gene sequence: CDR1 MGHRA, CDR2 YSYEKL. V was clipped by 1 base and J by 4 bases; unmatched bases: 18. The CDR3 region is CASSQGPGQVSSTRYNSPLHF. CDR3 DNA sequence: TGCGCCAGCAGCCAAGGTCCGGGACAGGTCTCGTCCACCAGATATAATTCACCCCTCCACTTT.

The V gene is TRBV27, the J gene TRBJ2-2; TRBD2 matches 7 bases. The length of the CDR3 is 20 residues. V lost 3 bases, J lost 2 bases, and 18 bases stayed unmatched. Germline V gene lookup returns CDR1 MNHEY and CDR2 SMNVEV (reference sequence). The CDR3: CASSLPPKAGPPRNTGELFF. The CDR3 bases are TGTGCCAGCAGTTTGCCCCCCAAAGCGGGACCCCCGCGAAACACCGGGGAGCTGTTTTTT.

This clone appeared a few times. The V gene is TRBV21-1, the J gene TRBJ1-1. TRBV21-1 is described as a pseudogene. This CDR3 region has 13 residues. In nucleotides, the CDR3 is TGTGCCACCCCGATCAGCATGAACACTGAAGCTTTCTTT. Its protein product is CATPISMNTEAFF.

The chain has TRBV2 and TRBJ1-2, with D possibly TRBD1 on 6 matching bases. V was trimmed by 11 bases and J by 4 bases, leaving 17 bases between them. The CDR3 is 13 amino acids. Germline CDR1 and CDR2: SNHLY and FYNNEI. CDR3 coding DNA: TGTGCCGGTGAAACAGGGTTAGGCTATGGCTACACCTTC. Translation: CAGETGLGYGYTF.

The J gene is TRBJ1-1, the V gene TRBV7-9; D might be TRBD1 (5 bases). The germline CDR1 and CDR2 sequences are SEHNR and FQNEAQ (reference sequence). V lost 3 bases and J 1 base, leaving 6 bases between the germline ends. This CDR3 has 13 amino acids. The CDR3 loop reads CASSFRENTEAFF. The CDR3 DNA is TGTGCCAGCAGCTTCAGGGAGAACACTGAAGCTTTCTTT.

The genes are TRBV25-1 and TRBJ2-5; 7 bases align to TRBD2. There are 14 residues in the CDR3. The V gene's germline CDR1 is MGHDK and CDR2 SYGVNS. Trimming at V came to 4 bases and at J to 5 bases, leaving 7 bases not matched to a gene. CDR3 sequence: CASSALATGETQYF. DNA for the CDR3: TGTGCCAGCAGTGCACTAGCGACGGGCGAGACCCAGTACTTC.

This chain connects TRBV29-1 to TRBJ1-2, with 7 nucleotides matching TRBD1. Trimming at V came to 5 bases and at J to 4 bases, leaving 4 bases not matched to a gene. Germline V lookup: CDR1 SQVTM, CDR2 ANQGSEA. The CDR3 is 12 residues long. The CDR3 DNA follows: TGCAGCGTTTTGACAGGGACCTATGGCTACACCTTC. Translation: CSVLTGTYGYTF.

CDR3 nucleotides: TGCGCCAGCAGCTTACAACTTCTGGGGGTTGGCGAGCAGTACTTC. It is translated as CASSLQLLGVGEQYF. The rearrangement uses TRBV5-1 and TRBJ2-7; the D gene could be TRBD1 or TRBD2 (5 bases each). CDR1 is SGHRS and CDR2 is YFSETQ in the germline V gene. Trimming cost V 2 bases and J 6 bases, with 18 bases left between them. The CDR3 covers 15 residues. Looking up the rest from reference TRBV5-1 and TRBJ2-7 gives the full variable domain: KAGVTQTPRYLIKTRGQQVTLSCSPISGHRSVSWYQQTPGQGLQFLFEYFSETQRNKGNFPGRFSGRQFSNSRSEMNVSTLELGDSALYLCASSLQLLGVGEQYFGPGTRLTVT.

CDR3 DNA: TGTGCCACCAGCTCCCAGTCGGGGGAGCTGTTTTTT. It encodes CATSSQSGELFF. The chain is built from TRBV15 and TRBJ2-2; no definite D call. Germline V gene data show CDR1 as LNHNV and CDR2 as YYDKDF (reference sequence). V was clipped by 5 bases and J by 8 bases, with 9 bases between them. This CDR3 contains 12 residues. Full variable domain (remainder filled in from reference TRBV15 and TRBJ2-2): DAMVIQNPRYQVTQFGKPVTLSCSQTLNHNVMYWYQQKSSQAPKLLFHYYDKDFNNEADTPDNFQSRRPNTSFCFLDIRSPGLGDTAMYLCATSSQSGELFFGEGSRLTVL.

This clone appeared a few times. This chain connects TRBV5-4 to TRBJ1-5; unclear D gene. Between the trimmed V and J ends, which lost 2 bases and 2 bases, there was a span of 11 bases. The length of the CDR3 is 15 residues. Germline V gene data show CDR1 as SGHNT and CDR2 as YYREEE (reference sequence). In DNA, the CDR3 is TGTGCCAGCAGCTTAGAGGGAAGGGGCAATCAGCCCCAGCATTTT. Translation gives CASSLEGRGNQPQHF.

The chain joins TRBV5-6 to TRBJ2-7; D is possibly TRBD2 (6 bases). V lost 4 bases and J lost 7, with 9 bases in between. Germline V lookup: CDR1 SGHDT, CDR2 YYEEEE. There are 11 residues in the CDR3. CDR3 DNA: TGTGCCAGCAGCATTGGGGGGGAGCAGTACTTC. This codes for CASSIGGEQYF.

The rearrangement uses TRBV28 and TRBJ1-3; no definite D call. CDR3 length equals 14 residues. Germline assignment: CDR1 MDHEN and CDR2 SYDVKM. The V end was cut by 6 bases, the J end by 1 base, with 10 bases between. The CDR3 bases are TGTGCCAGCAGCTCCCCGGGGTCTGGAAACACCATATATTTT. It specifies CASSSPGSGNTIYF.

V and J are TRBV6-1 and TRBJ2-7; D is possibly TRBD2 (6 bases). V was clipped by 4 bases and J by 7 bases, with 11 bases between them. The CDR3 runs 12 residues. Germline V gives CDR1 MNHNS, CDR2 SASEGT. The CDR3 region has the DNA TGTGCCAGCAGTGCGACTAGTCGGGAGCAGTACTTC. It is translated as CASSATSREQYF.

The chain has TRBV7-9 and TRBJ2-1; TRBD2 agrees at 7 bases. This CDR3 has 12 residues. Per germline, CDR1 SEHNR and CDR2 FQNEAQ (reference sequence). The V and J ends lost 5 bases and 9 bases, in that order; junction bases with no gene match: 4. The CDR3 is CASSTGTTEQFF. The CDR3 DNA sequence: TGTGCCAGCAGCACCGGGACTACTGAGCAGTTCTTC.

The rearrangement joins TRBV20-1 to TRBJ2-1; D remains ambiguous. CDR1 is DFQATT, CDR2 SNEGSKA, per germline (reference sequence). The CDR3 is made up of 9 amino acids. V dropped 5 bases and J dropped 9 bases, with 5 bases sitting between them. The CDR3 nucleotides are TGCAGTGCTCCCGGTGAGCAGTTCTTC. Translation: CSAPGEQFF.